These T cell receptor beta chains were read from a single sample in a study of early T cells in non-severe SARS-CoV-2 infection. One entry per CDR3 protein, called by TCRdb with MiXCR from the 5' RACE reads. Seen here are tens of thousands of distinct CDR3 sequences, 4% to 5.5% observed once, and the top ten hold about 4.2%. Sequencing was carried out using whole blood. The receptors here all came from an adult who was a healthcare worker with PCR-confirmed SARS-CoV-2 infection or an uninfected control (not recorded which). The CDR3 runs from the conserved cysteine through the conserved F or W. Each record gives: clone size, D gene, J gene, V gene, CDR3 protein, CDR3 DNA. D genes are given only for firm matches. The size field is filled for only some rows; it gives once, few, many or a size class.

size: many
D: -
J: TRBJ1-1
V: TRBV5-1
CDR3: CASSLEATNTEAFF
DNA: TGCGCCAGCAGCTTGGAGGCCACGAACACTGAAGCTTTCTTT

size: -
D: -
J: TRBJ1-2
V: TRBV28
CDR3: CASSLPRANYGYTF
DNA: TGTGCCAGCAGTCTCCCAAGGGCAAACTATGGCTACACCTTC

size: -
D: -
J: TRBJ2-3
V: TRBV10-3
CDR3: CAISASGSGTDTQYF
DNA: TGTGCCATCAGTGCCTCCGGGAGTGGTACAGATACGCAGTATTTT

size: many
D: -
J: TRBJ2-7
V: TRBV2
CDR3: CASLPTKGGEQYF
DNA: TGTGCCAGCCTACCCACTAAGGGCGGAGAGCAGTACTTC

size: many
D: -
J: TRBJ2-7
V: TRBV20-1
CDR3: CSARRTDYEQYF
DNA: TGCAGTGCTCGAAGGACAGATTACGAGCAGTACTTC

size: -
D: TRBD2
J: TRBJ2-3
V: TRBV4-2
CDR3: CASSQARLAGGPGTDTQYF
DNA: TGTGCCAGCAGCCAAGCTAGACTAGCGGGGGGGCCGGGCACAGATACGCAGTATTTT

size: -
D: -
J: TRBJ2-3
V: TRBV6-2/TRBV6-3
CDR3: CASSYPGTDTQYF
DNA: TGTGCCAGCAGTTATCCGGGGACAGATACGCAGTATTTT

size: many
D: TRBD1
J: TRBJ1-4
V: TRBV19
CDR3: CASSPLTGGYEKLFF
DNA: TGTGCCAGTAGTCCCCTGACAGGGGGGTATGAAAAACTGTTTTTT

size: many
D: TRBD1
J: TRBJ1-1
V: TRBV9
CDR3: CASSQDRAVGTEAFF
DNA: TGTGCCAGCAGCCAGGACAGGGCGGTCGGAACTGAAGCTTTTTTT

size: -
D: TRBD1
J: TRBJ2-7
V: TRBV7-8
CDR3: CASSSRQGRREQYF
DNA: TGTGCCAGCAGCTCACGACAGGGTCGTCGGGAGCAGTACTTC

size: -
D: -
J: TRBJ1-2
V: TRBV13
CDR3: CASSFREIPYGYTF
DNA: TGTGCCAGCAGCTTTAGAGAAATCCCGTATGGCTACACCTTC

size: many
D: TRBD1
J: TRBJ1-5
V: TRBV7-6
CDR3: CASSSGTDNQPQHF
DNA: TGTGCCAGCAGCTCCGGGACAGACAATCAGCCCCAGCATTTT

size: many
D: TRBD1
J: TRBJ1-5
V: TRBV30
CDR3: CAWSATGGNQPQHF
DNA: TGTGCCTGGAGTGCAACAGGGGGCAATCAGCCCCAGCATTTT

size: many
D: -
J: TRBJ2-1
V: TRBV7-9
CDR3: CASSETSRPNNEQFF
DNA: TGTGCCAGCAGCGAGACTAGTCGCCCGAACAATGAGCAGTTCTTC

size: many
D: -
J: TRBJ2-2
V: TRBV7-8
CDR3: CASSQRELGELFF
DNA: TGTGCCAGCAGCCAACGGGAGTTGGGGGAGCTGTTTTTT

size: -
D: -
J: TRBJ2-4
V: TRBV2
CDR3: CASSDRGVLAKNIQYF
DNA: TGTGCCAGCAGTGATCGAGGTGTTCTAGCCAAAAACATTCAGTACTTC

size: few
D: TRBD2
J: TRBJ2-7
V: TRBV2
CDR3: CASKSSGGPYEQYF
DNA: TGTGCCAGCAAGTCTAGCGGGGGGCCCTACGAGCAGTACTTC

size: many
D: TRBD2
J: TRBJ2-6
V: TRBV28
CDR3: CASGGLANSGANVLTF
DNA: TGTGCCAGCGGCGGACTAGCGAACTCTGGGGCCAACGTCCTGACTTTC

size: many
D: -
J: TRBJ1-5
V: TRBV6-1
CDR3: CASDTKDSSHQPQHF
DNA: TGTGCCAGCGACACAAAGGACAGTAGCCATCAGCCCCAGCATTTT

size: many
D: TRBD2
J: TRBJ2-3
V: TRBV7-9
CDR3: CASSSTSGGPDTQYF
DNA: TGTGCCAGCAGCTCGACTAGCGGGGGTCCAGATACGCAGTATTTT

size: many
D: -
J: TRBJ2-6
V: TRBV7-2
CDR3: CASSPRGGSGGANVLTF
DNA: TGTGCCAGCAGCCCTAGAGGGGGGAGCGGTGGGGCCAACGTCCTGACTTTC

size: few
D: TRBD1
J: TRBJ2-7
V: TRBV2
CDR3: CASTDRGAYEQYF
DNA: TGTGCCAGCACAGACAGGGGCGCCTACGAGCAGTACTTC

size: few
D: -
J: TRBJ2-6
V: TRBV12-3/TRBV12-4
CDR3: CASTLTGSGANVLTF
DNA: TGTGCCAGCACTCTTACGGGCTCTGGGGCCAACGTCCTGACTTTC

size: few
D: TRBD2
J: TRBJ2-1
V: TRBV3-1
CDR3: CASSQAWTSGGPGNEQFF
DNA: TGTGCCAGCAGCCAAGCTTGGACTAGCGGGGGGCCCGGCAATGAGCAGTTCTTC

size: many
D: -
J: TRBJ1-2
V: TRBV10-3
CDR3: CAISEPTGAIYGYTF
DNA: TGTGCCATCAGTGAGCCGACAGGCGCCATCTATGGCTACACCTTC

size: few
D: -
J: TRBJ1-1
V: TRBV6-1
CDR3: CASQITLNTEAFF
DNA: TGTGCCAGCCAGATTACACTGAACACTGAAGCTTTCTTT

size: many
D: -
J: TRBJ1-1
V: TRBV6-1
CDR3: CASSEGTDGTEAFF
DNA: TGTGCCAGCAGTGAGGGGACGGACGGCACTGAAGCTTTCTTT

size: many
D: TRBD2
J: TRBJ2-6
V: TRBV12-3/TRBV12-4
CDR3: CASSLSGAGANVLTF
DNA: TGTGCCAGCAGTTTAAGCGGGGCTGGGGCCAACGTCCTGACTTTC

size: -
D: -
J: TRBJ1-2
V: TRBV14
CDR3: CASSQAPGLVGYGYTF
DNA: TGTGCCAGCAGCCAAGCCCCAGGGTTGGTGGGCTATGGCTACACCTTC